This record concerns one TCR beta chain sequence. This sample is drawn from a study of blood T cell repertoires in COVID-19. Study information: T cells, B-cell-depleted T cells, or PBMCs supplied cDNA or gDNA.

The study assigned cohorts using participant-reported clinical history. It was within 2 weeks before study entry that exposed participants met a COVID-19 case. Per the original data handling: It was from reference gene primer amplification that nucleated cell counts were estimated. Sequencing used immunoSEQ multiplex PCR; TCRdb keeps in-frame clones, though not all of them. D and trimming come from the DNA, and the V and J calls and clone size come from that table. The table has approximately 250,000 clones, less than 95% seen once. Trimming cost V 5 bases and J 1 base, with 11 bases left between them. The CDR3 covers 14 residues. CDR1 is LNHDA and CDR2 is SQIVND in the germline V gene (reference sequence).

Input material: PBMCs or T cells enriched from blood (not recorded which). The chain recombines TRBV19 with TRBJ1-1, with TRBD1 as a possible D gene (5 bases). This TCR was sampled from a man aged 35-49 years who had been exposed to COVID-19. The DNA for the CDR3 is TGTGCCAGTAGTGGGGACTGGGGGAACACTGAAGCTTTCTTT. It is translated as CASSGDWGNTEAFF.